This T cell receptor (beta chain) was identified in a study of CD8 T cells in Susac syndrome. The CDR3 runs to 13 residues. The germline V gene has CDR1 DFQATT and CDR2 SNEGSKA (reference sequence). V was cut by 5 bases and J by 9 bases, with 17 bases left in between. Reverse transcription used about 0.45 to 1 ug RNA and random hexamers. Each CDR3 protein is one row after TCRdb ran MiXCR on the immunoSEQ multiplex PCR reads. The sample has around 200,000 distinct CDR3 sequences; 85% to 95% are singletons. Healthy donors served as the controls. They were matched for age and sex. The chain joins TRBV20-1 to TRBJ1-5; D gene unclear. The clonotype comes from a human donor in good health. Source material: CD4+ T cells from PBMCs. DNA for the CDR3: TGCAGTGCTCCGGACCGCCGTACGGGGCCCCAGCATTTT. Protein: CSAPDRRTGPQHF.